This T cell receptor beta chain appears in the sequencing data of a study of cytomegalovirus exposure and HLA in healthy donors. About the study: A previous analysis identified approximately 110 million unique TCR beta sequences derived from roughly 180 million T cells. Points from the study as a whole: Rarity marked most TCR sequences, yet some public TCRs occurred in many donors. CMV serostatus alone was available as immune exposure information. Relative to the approximately 700-donor mean, N-insertions were reportedly fewer in an Asian-associated ancestry cluster in a later analysis.

With respect to this clone: Its specificity is not known.

With 1 base clipped from V and 1 base from J, the junction kept 2 bases outside the gene matches. The length of the CDR3 is 15 residues. Germline-derived CDR1 and CDR2 are MGHDK and SYGVNS. The PCR employed 60 Vbeta primers together with 13 Jbeta primers. Assay: immunoSEQ multiplex PCR; the TCRdb copy retains only in-frame clones and omits some. The sample has under 150,000 clones; roughly 80% are singletons. Sequenced material: PBMCs. V gene TRBV25-1 combines with J gene TRBJ1-1; 8 nucleotides agree with TRBD1. The receptor's source is a male donor in good health and CMV-seronegative. CDR3 sequence reads: CASSESGTGNTEAFF. The CDR3, as DNA: TGTGCCAGCAGTGAATCCGGGACAGGGAACACTGAAGCTTTCTTT.